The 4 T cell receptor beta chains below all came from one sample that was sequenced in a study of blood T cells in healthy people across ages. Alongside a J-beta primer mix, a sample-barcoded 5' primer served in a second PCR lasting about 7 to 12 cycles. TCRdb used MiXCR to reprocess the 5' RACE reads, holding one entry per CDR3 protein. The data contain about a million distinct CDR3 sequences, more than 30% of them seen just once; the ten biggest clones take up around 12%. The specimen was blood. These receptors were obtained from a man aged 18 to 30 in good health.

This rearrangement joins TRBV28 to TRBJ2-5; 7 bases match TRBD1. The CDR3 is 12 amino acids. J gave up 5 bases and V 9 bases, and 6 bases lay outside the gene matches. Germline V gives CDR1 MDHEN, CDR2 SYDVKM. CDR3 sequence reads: CASAGGGETQYF. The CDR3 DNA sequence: TGTGCCAGTGCAGGGGGTGGGGAGACCCAGTACTTC.

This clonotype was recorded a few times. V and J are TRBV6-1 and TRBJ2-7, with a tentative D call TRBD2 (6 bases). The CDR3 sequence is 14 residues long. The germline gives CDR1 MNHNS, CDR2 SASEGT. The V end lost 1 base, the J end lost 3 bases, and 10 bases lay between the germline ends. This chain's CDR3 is CASSEVWGDYEQYF. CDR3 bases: TGTGCCAGCAGTGAAGTCTGGGGGGACTACGAGCAGTACTTC.

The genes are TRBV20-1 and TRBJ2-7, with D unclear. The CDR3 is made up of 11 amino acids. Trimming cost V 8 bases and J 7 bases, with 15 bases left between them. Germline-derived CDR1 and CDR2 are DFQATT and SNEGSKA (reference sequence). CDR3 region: CSPSKHNEQYF. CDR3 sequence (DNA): TGCAGTCCCTCTAAGCACAATGAGCAGTACTTC.

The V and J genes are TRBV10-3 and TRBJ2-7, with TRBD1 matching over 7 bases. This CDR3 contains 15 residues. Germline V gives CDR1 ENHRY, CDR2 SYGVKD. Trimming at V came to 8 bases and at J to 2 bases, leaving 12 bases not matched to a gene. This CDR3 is CAIQIATGTAYEQYF. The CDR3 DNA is TGTGCCATCCAGATAGCAACCGGGACAGCCTACGAGCAGTACTTC.